These 5 T cell receptor beta chains were all obtained from the same sample, sequenced in a study of shared clonotypes between healthy human individuals. TCRdb keeps only in-frame clones here, not all; method: immunoSEQ multiplex PCR. The sample consists of around 1.4 million clones, about 98.5% of them appearing once. Sequencing input: naive CD4+ T cells sorted from blood. Stated subset: CD45RA+ positively selected. Source of these receptors: a man aged 25-40 years in good health.

CDR3 nucleotide sequence: TGTGCAAGTCGCTTAGCGGACAGGGGCGGCACCTTC. This gives the protein CASRLADRGGTF. This sequence joins TRBV12-2 and TRBJ1-2; the DNA was not used to check the table's D call, TRBD1. TRBV12-2 is a documented pseudogene. CDR3 length: 12 residues.

This clone was recorded once. V is TRBV6-5 and J is TRBJ1-2; no firm D call. CDR1 is MNHEY, CDR2 SVGAGI, per germline. This CDR3 region has 15 residues. Trimming removed 0 bases at V and 4 bases at J, with 12 bases between. The CDR3 DNA is TGTGCCAGCAGTTACTCGACCCTACAGAGCTATGGCTACACCTTC. This codes for CASSYSTLQSYGYTF.

The CDR3 is CASSSSGSFSSYNEQFF. CDR3 nucleotides: TGTGCCAGCTCATCTAGCGGGAGTTTTAGCTCCTACAATGAGCAGTTCTTC. The chain is built from TRBV18 and TRBJ2-1; 10 bases line up with TRBD2. In germline, CDR1 is KGHSH, CDR2 LQKENI. The CDR3 has 17 residues. The V segment lost 5 bases and the J segment 0 bases; nucleotides outside the gene matches: 7.

This chain links TRBV2 with TRBJ2-7; 8 nucleotides agree with TRBD1. Germline lookup yields CDR1 SNHLY and CDR2 FYNNEI. CDR3 length: 14 residues. V lost 8 bases to trimming and J lost 0 bases; unmatched junction nucleotides: 6. The CDR3 here is CASHRGSRSYEQYF. The CDR3, as DNA: TGTGCCAGCCACAGGGGGAGCCGCTCCTACGAGCAGTACTTC. The whole variable domain, filled in from reference TRBV2 and TRBJ2-7, reads EPEVTQTPSHQVTQMGQEVILRCVPISNHLYFYWYRQILGQKVEFLVSFYNNEISEKSEIFDDQFSVERPDGSNFTLKIRSTKLEDSAMYFCASHRGSRSYEQYFGPGTRLTVT.

V and J are TRBV5-1 and TRBJ2-7; 12 bases line up with TRBD2. From germline, CDR1 is SGHRS and CDR2 YFSETQ. The junction had 6 bases not matched to a gene; V was cut back by 4 bases and J by 4 bases. There are 15 residues in the CDR3. DNA for the CDR3: TGCGCCAGCAGCCTGTACACTAGCGGGGGGTACGAGCAGTACTTC. Translating gives CASSLYTSGGYEQYF.